The T cell receptor beta chain under discussion was sequenced for a study of human T cells and chemical hapten exposure. Trimming removed 6 bases at V and 4 bases at J, with 13 bases between. Germline V gene sequence: CDR1 MNHEY, CDR2 SVGAGI. This CDR3 region has 14 residues. Per the study methods: With a range of about 23,224 to 700,000, the median per sample was roughly 95,000 TCRs. One entry per CDR3 protein results from TCRdb running MiXCR on the RACE reads. The V and J calls shown here were made by TCRdb, not taken from the authors' results. The table lists 250,000 or so distinct CDR3 sequences, about 9% of them singletons. Sample time point: pre-sensitization, week 0. Treatment described: therapeutic diphenylcyclopropenone sensitization with weekly scalp DPC.

Sequences were derived from whole blood, sampled in connection with sensitization to the hapten diphenylcyclopropenone (DPC). This TCR came from a middle-aged woman with alopecia areata. Some clones in this sample may be carry-over from other donors' samples. The V gene is TRBV6-5, the J gene TRBJ1-5; the D is unclear. The CDR3 here is CASRKWRDNQPQHF. As DNA, the CDR3 is TGTGCCAGCAGGAAGTGGCGGGATAATCAGCCCCAGCATTTT.